Below, 6 T cell receptor beta chains from the same sample are listed, as sequenced in a study of blood T cells in healthy people across ages. A sample-barcoded 5' primer and a J-beta primer mix were used in a second PCR of roughly 6 to 11 cycles. TCRdb reprocessed the 5' RACE reads via MiXCR and lists one record per CDR3 protein. The sample includes roughly 700,000 distinct CDR3 sequences, about 30% of them seen just once. The source material was blood. These TCRs come from a woman of 80 years or more in good health.

This clonotype showed up just once. V and J are TRBV29-1 and TRBJ2-1; TRBD2 agrees at 9 bases. Germline CDR1 SQVTM, CDR2 ANQGSEA. The CDR3 totals 13 residues. V trimming: 4 bases; J trimming: 7 bases; junction bases outside the gene matches: 5. The CDR3 here is CSVGTSVNNEQFF. CDR3 nucleotide sequence: TGCAGCGTTGGGACTAGCGTGAATAATGAGCAGTTCTTC.

This clonotype was found a few times. The chain employs TRBV28 and TRBJ2-2; TRBD1 or TRBD2 may be the D gene (5 bases each). Germline V lookup: CDR1 MDHEN, CDR2 SYDVKM. The CDR3 runs 17 residues. Trimming shortened V by 3 bases and J by 5 bases, and 19 bases separated the two germline ends. The CDR3 DNA follows: TGTGCCAGCAGTTTTAATCCGGGACCAGGGCTTACCGGGGAGCTGTTTTTT. It translates to CASSFNPGPGLTGELFF.

The chain is built from TRBV12-3 or TRBV12-4 and TRBJ2-2; D unclear. CDR3 length: 15 amino acids. Deletions cut 3 bases from V and 5 bases from J, with 13 bases between. CDR3 amino acids: CASSFNPIVTGELFF. For the CDR3, the DNA is TGTGCCAGCAGTTTTAATCCAATAGTGACCGGGGAGCTGTTTTTT.

Notes on this clonotype: A much bigger clone sits one base away, suggesting this may be a read error. The chain employs TRBV6-2 or TRBV6-3 and TRBJ1-2; D uncertain. Germline values: CDR1 MNHEY, CDR2 SVGEGT. This CDR3 spans 10 amino acids. Trimming cost V 6 bases and J 10 bases, with 9 bases left between them. CDR3 loop: CASRNGVYTF. CDR3 sequence (DNA): TGTGCCAGCAGAAACGGGGTCTACACCTTC.

As for this clonotype: A much larger clone lies a single base off, so this may be a read error. The rearrangement joins TRBV29-1 to TRBJ2-1; 8 positions match TRBD2. Germline CDR1 SQVTM, CDR2 ANQGSEA. V trimming: 1 base; J trimming: 8 bases; junction bases outside the gene matches: 1. The CDR3 covers 12 residues. In DNA, the CDR3 is TGCAGCGTTGAAGGAGCGGGAGATGAGCAGTTCTTC. Amino acid sequence: CSVEGAGDEQFF.

This clonotype was found many times. The chain combines TRBV5-6 with TRBJ1-4; D not certain. Trimming cost V 2 bases and J 5 bases, with 10 bases left between them. The CDR3 is 14 amino acids. The germline CDR1 and CDR2 sequences are SGHDT and YYEEEE. CDR3 sequence: CASSFSGFNEKLFF. The CDR3 DNA reads as TGTGCCAGCAGCTTTTCAGGTTTCAATGAAAAACTGTTTTTT.